The 5 T cell receptor beta chains presented below share a single source sample, sequenced in a study of T cell repertoires in cytomegalovirus infection. TCRdb itself ran the reads through MiXCR, one entry per CDR3 protein. Counted here are a few hundred thousand distinct CDR3 sequences, about a sixth occurring once; the ten biggest clones make up over 40%. The sequencing sample was made of CD8+ T cells from PBMCs. The receptors stem from a human donor in good health (CMV status not recorded). Some clones in this sample may be carry-over from other donors' samples.

The chain has TRBV12-3 or TRBV12-4 and TRBJ1-1; weak D call: TRBD1 (6 bases). Trimming cost V 1 base and J 7 bases, with 10 bases left between them. The length of the CDR3 is 13 residues. CDR3 in amino acids: CASSLDRDFEAFF. CDR3 sequence (DNA): TGTGCCAGCAGTTTAGACAGGGATTTTGAAGCTTTCTTT.

This clonotype came up many times. As DNA, the CDR3 is TGTGCCAGCAGCTTACGACAGGGGGTTTCCTACGAGCAGTACTTC. It translates to CASSLRQGVSYEQYF. V usage is TRBV7-6 and J usage is TRBJ2-7, with 9 bases matching TRBD1. This CDR3 region has 15 residues. Germline CDR1 SGHVS, CDR2 FNYEAQ. The ends lost 2 bases at V and 1 base at J; junction bases unmatched: 3. Full variable domain (missing parts from reference TRBV7-6 and TRBJ2-7): GAGVSQSPRYKVTKRGQDVALRCDPISGHVSLYWYRQALGQGPEFLTYFNYEAQQDKSGLPNDRFSAERPEGSISTLTIQRTEQRDSAMYRCASSLRQGVSYEQYFGPGTRLTVT.

J is TRBJ2-2 and V is TRBV4-1; TRBD1 is a possible D gene (5 bases). V dropped 5 bases and J dropped 4 bases, with 14 bases sitting between them. Germline CDR1 and CDR2: MGHRA and YSYEKL. This CDR3 is built from 15 residues. The CDR3 loop reads CASSYRQRSTGELFF. The CDR3 region has the DNA TGCGCCAGCAGCTACCGACAGAGGAGCACCGGGGAGCTGTTTTTT.

This clonotype was detected many times. J is TRBJ2-2 and V is TRBV19, with D tentatively TRBD1 (5 bases). CDR3 length: 13 residues. From germline, CDR1 is LNHDA and CDR2 SQIVND (reference sequence). The V gene lost 9 bases and the J gene lost 0 bases, with 8 bases spanning the gap. The CDR3 DNA reads as TGTGCCAGCGTGACAGCGAACACCGGGGAGCTGTTTTTT. Protein: CASVTANTGELFF.

The rearrangement links TRBV5-6 to TRBJ1-5; maybe TRBD1 (5 bases). CDR3 length equals 14 residues. From germline, CDR1 is SGHDT and CDR2 YYEEEE. V was trimmed by 3 bases and J by 4 bases, leaving 11 bases between them. DNA for the CDR3: TGTGCCAGCAGCTACAGGTCAGGGAATCAGCCCCAGCATTTT. This sequence encodes CASSYRSGNQPQHF.